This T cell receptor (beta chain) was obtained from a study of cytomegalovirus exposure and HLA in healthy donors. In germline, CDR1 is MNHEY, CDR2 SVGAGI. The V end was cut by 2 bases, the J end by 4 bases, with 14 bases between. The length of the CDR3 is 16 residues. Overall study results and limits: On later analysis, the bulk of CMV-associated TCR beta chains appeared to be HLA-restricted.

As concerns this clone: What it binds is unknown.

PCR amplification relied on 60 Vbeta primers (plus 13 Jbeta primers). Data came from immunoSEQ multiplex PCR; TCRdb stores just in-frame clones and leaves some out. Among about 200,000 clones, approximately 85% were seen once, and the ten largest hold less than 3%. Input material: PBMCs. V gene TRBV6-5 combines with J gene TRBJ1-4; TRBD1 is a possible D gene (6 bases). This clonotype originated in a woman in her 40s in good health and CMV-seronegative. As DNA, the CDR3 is TGTGCCAGCAGTTACGGTCCTAGGGGGAGTAATGAAAAACTGTTTTTT. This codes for CASSYGPRGSNEKLFF.